These T cell receptor beta chains were read from a single sample in a study of radiotherapy plus CTLA-4 blockade in lung cancer. Clones were read by immunoSEQ multiplex PCR, and TCRdb kept only the in-frame ones, dropping some. This sample has tens of thousands of clones, with approximately 79% found just once. The specimen was peripheral blood, collected from a patient treated with radiotherapy plus ipilimumab. The receptors come from a human donor with non-small cell lung cancer whose response to radiotherapy plus ipilimumab could not be evaluated. Some clones in this sample may be carry-over from other donors' samples. Both conserved end residues are part of each CDR3. A D gene is named only where the DNA matches it firmly. Where a row states a size, it is once, few, many or the class of an expanded clone; other rows omit it.

clone_size d_call j_call v_call cdr3_nt cdr3_aa
. . TRBJ1-1 TRBV4-3 TGCGCCAGCAGCCAAGAAGGAGCCCGTACTGAAGCTTTCTTT CASSQEGARTEAFF
. . TRBJ1-1 TRBV4-3 TGCGCCAGCAGCCAACCCCTAGGGGGTGTAGGTACAGAAGCTTTCTTT CASSQPLGGVGTEAFF
few TRBD2 TRBJ2-2 TRBV7-2 TGTGCCAGCAGTCCCCGGGGAGCGGGGAGTACCGGGGAGCTGTTTTTT CASSPRGAGSTGELFF
. . TRBJ2-3 TRBV30 TGTGCCTGGAGTCGGGGTACCACAGATACGCAGTATTTT CAWSRGTTDTQYF
. TRBD1 TRBJ2-7 TRBV6-1 TGTGCCAGCAGATCCGGGACAGAGTCCTACGAGCAGTACTTC CASRSGTESYEQYF
. . TRBJ2-3 TRBV5-4 TGTGCCAGCAGCTTTAGTGGTAGCACAGATACGCAGTATTTT CASSFSGSTDTQYF
. . TRBJ1-5 TRBV7-2 TGTGCCAGCAGCTTAGTCGCCAGGGGATCTTATAGCAATCAGCCCCAGCATTTT CASSLVARGSYSNQPQHF
few . TRBJ1-3 TRBV7-2 TGTGCCAGCAGCTTAAGGGGTCCCTCGGGAAACACCATATATTTT CASSLRGPSGNTIYF
few . TRBJ1-4 TRBV6-6 TGTGCCAGCACCACACCAACTAATGAAAAACTGTTTTTT CASTTPTNEKLFF
. TRBD2 TRBJ2-1 TRBV10-3 TGTGCCATCAGTGTCGGTACTAGCGGGACCTACAATGAGCAGTTCTTC CAISVGTSGTYNEQFF
. TRBD1 TRBJ2-7 TRBV9 TGTGCCAGCAGCGTAGGGGACAGGGCTTACGAGCAGTACTTC CASSVGDRAYEQYF
. . TRBJ2-2 TRBV6-5 TGTGCCAGCAGAATTAGCCGCACCGGGGAGCTGTTTTTT CASRISRTGELFF
. . TRBJ2-1 TRBV18 TGTGCCAGCTCACCACCGGACTCTCGGTATGAGCAGTTCTTC CASSPPDSRYEQFF
. . TRBJ2-7 TRBV27 TGTGCCAGCAGTTTGGTAACCAGCTACGAGCAGTACTTC CASSLVTSYEQYF
. . TRBJ2-5 TRBV5-1 TGCGCCAGCAGCTTGGGACAGGGGTTTGCGGGGGAGCAGTACTTC CASSLGQGFAGEQYF
. . TRBJ1-1 TRBV18 TGTGCCAGGACCGCGGCGTTGACTGAAGCTTTCTTT CARTAALTEAFF
. . TRBJ1-3 TRBV18 TGTGCCAGCTCACCACACCCCCAGGGAAACACCATATATTTT CASSPHPQGNTIYF
. . TRBJ2-3 TRBV4-2 TGTGCCAGCAGCCAAAATAGTGGGGGCGGGGATACGCAGTATTTT CASSQNSGGGDTQYF
. . TRBJ2-3 TRBV5-1 TGCGCCAGCAGCTCCCTACCCCCATCAACCACAGGGATTGGGGATACGCAGTATTTT CASSSLPPSTTGIGDTQYF
few . TRBJ2-2 TRBV4-3 TGCGCCAGCAGCCAAGAGGCAGGGGCGGACGGTACCGGGGAGCTGTTTTTT CASSQEAGADGTGELFF
. . TRBJ1-5 TRBV4-3 TGCGCCAGCAGCCAAGATGGGGGCTTGAACAATCAGCCCCAGCATTTT CASSQDGGLNNQPQHF
. TRBD2 TRBJ2-1 TRBV7-2 TGTGCCACACGAAGCGGGACCTACAATGAGCAGTTCTTC CATRSGTYNEQFF